Sequencing of this TCR beta chain was carried out in a study of CXCR3-negative and CXCR3-positive naive CD8 T cells. Study details: With about 1.5 +/- 0.3 million reads per library, the TRB reads numbered 110 million to 150 million in total. General study points: After cryopreservation, CXCR3 expression dropped partially; most assays used fresh PBMCs.

Turning to this clonotype: The antigen is not known.

Libraries were UMI-labeled 5' RACE TRB cDNA. TCRdb reprocessed the 5' RACE reads; each CDR3 protein has one entry and no DNA is given. This sample contains over 20,000 distinct CDR3 sequences. Every individual CD8+ T cell subset underwent sorting in triplicate at approximately 300,000 cells apiece. The TCR sequence derives from a human donor in good health. Some clones in this sample may be carry-over from other donors' samples. Sequencing input: naive CXCR3- CD8+ T cells from blood. Subset reported: CD45RO-CCR7+CD27+CD95- naive CD8+ T cells lacking CXCR3 (TNR3-).

The CDR3 protein is CSVLAGVQETQYF. V gene TRBV29-1 combines with J gene TRBJ2-5; TCRdb calls TRBD2, which cannot be checked without DNA. CDR1 and CDR2 (germline): SQVTM, ANQGSEA. This CDR3 is 13 amino acids long.